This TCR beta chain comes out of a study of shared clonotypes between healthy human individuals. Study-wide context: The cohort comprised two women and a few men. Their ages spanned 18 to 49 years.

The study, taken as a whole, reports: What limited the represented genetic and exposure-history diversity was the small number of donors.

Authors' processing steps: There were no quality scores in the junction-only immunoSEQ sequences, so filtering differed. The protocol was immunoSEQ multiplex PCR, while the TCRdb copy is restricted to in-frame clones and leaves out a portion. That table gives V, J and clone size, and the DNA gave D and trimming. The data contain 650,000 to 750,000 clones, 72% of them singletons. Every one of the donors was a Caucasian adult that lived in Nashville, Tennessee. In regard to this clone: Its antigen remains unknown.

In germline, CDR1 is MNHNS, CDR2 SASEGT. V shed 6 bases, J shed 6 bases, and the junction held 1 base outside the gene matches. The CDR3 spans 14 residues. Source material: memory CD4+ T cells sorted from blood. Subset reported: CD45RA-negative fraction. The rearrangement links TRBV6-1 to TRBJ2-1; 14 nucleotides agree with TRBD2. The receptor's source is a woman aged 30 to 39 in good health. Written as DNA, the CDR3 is TGTGCCAGCAGGGGGACTAGCGGGAGCAATGAGCAGTTCTTC. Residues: CASRGTSGSNEQFF.